Below are 27 T cell receptor beta chains sequenced from a single sample in a study of PD-1 blockade in classical Hodgkin lymphoma. Relapse after autologous stem cell transplantation occurred in every patient, and brentuximab vedotin exposure varied. Method: immunoSEQ multiplex PCR; TCRdb's copy keeps in-frame clones and lacks some. This repertoire shows 95,000 to 120,000 clones, about 88% found once; its top ten account for just under 20%. The sequencing used peripheral blood mononuclear cells (PBMCs), collected before the second cycle of nivolumab. The receptors were gathered from a human donor with classical Hodgkin lymphoma.

The DNA for the CDR3 is TGTGCCAGCAGCTTATCCGCGACAGGGCGCTACGAGCAGTACTTC. Translated: CASSLSATGRYEQYF. The rearrangement joins TRBV7-9 to TRBJ2-7, with 7 bases fitting TRBD1. This CDR3 comprises 15 residues. V shed 2 bases and J 3 bases; nucleotides not matched to a gene: 7. Germline V gene data show CDR1 as SEHNR and CDR2 as FQNEAQ (reference sequence).

The chain links TRBV6-6 to TRBJ2-5; 9 nucleotides match TRBD2. V dropped 5 bases and J dropped 5; count of bases not matched to a gene: 6. The CDR3 spans 14 residues. Germline V gene lookup returns CDR1 MNHNY and CDR2 SVGAGI (reference sequence). CDR3 loop: CASSLAGRVETQYF. In DNA, the CDR3 is TGTGCCAGCAGTCTAGCGGGAAGGGTGGAGACCCAGTACTTC.

The V call is TRBV5-4, the J call TRBJ2-5; 12 bases align to TRBD2. This CDR3 is 16 amino acids long. Germline CDR1 SGHNT, CDR2 YYREEE (reference sequence). J gave up 2 bases and V 0 bases, and 2 bases lay outside the gene matches. The CDR3 DNA is TGTGCCAGCAGCTTGGGAGGACTAGCGGGACAAGAGACCCAGTACTTC. Protein product: CASSLGGLAGQETQYF.

The genes are TRBV6-5 and TRBJ1-1; D is possibly TRBD1 (5 bases). Germline assignment: CDR1 MNHEY and CDR2 SVGAGI. The CDR3 has 13 amino acids. The V and J ends lost 10 bases and 6 bases respectively, with 18 bases between them. The CDR3 region is CATTREGSPEAFF. The DNA for the CDR3 is TGTGCCACCACAAGGGAGGGGTCTCCTGAAGCTTTCTTT.

The chain joins TRBV30 to TRBJ2-5; possibly TRBD2 for D (6 bases). V lost 0 bases and J lost 4, with 12 bases in between. The CDR3 is made up of 14 amino acids. Germline lookup yields CDR1 GTSNPN and CDR2 SVGIG (reference sequence). The CDR3 DNA reads as TGTGCCTGGAGTGTACTGGTGGGAGGAGAGACCCAGTACTTC. It yields the protein CAWSVLVGGETQYF.

V usage is TRBV19 and J usage is TRBJ1-2, with 8 bases fitting TRBD1. The trim removed 8 bases at V and 8 bases at J, leaving 13 bases unmatched. Germline lookup yields CDR1 LNHDA and CDR2 SQIVND (reference sequence). There are 14 residues in the CDR3. The DNA of the CDR3 is TGTGCCAGTCAACGGGTAGGACAGGGCCGAGGCTACACCTTC. Translated: CASQRVGQGRGYTF.

The chain links TRBV5-5 to TRBJ2-1; 9 bases map to TRBD2. The germline V gene has CDR1 SGHKS and CDR2 YYEKEE (reference sequence). V was clipped by 2 bases and J by 8 bases; unmatched bases: 5. The CDR3 has 14 residues. CDR3 bases: TGTGCCAGCAGCTTCCGACTAGCGGTCCATGAGCAGTTCTTC. Its translation is CASSFRLAVHEQFF.

The J gene is TRBJ2-7, the V gene TRBV29-1; 7 nucleotides match TRBD1. The CDR3 is 13 residues long. Trimming took 8 bases from V and 1 from J; bases not matched to a gene: 8. Germline V lookup: CDR1 SQVTM, CDR2 ANQGSEA. Here the CDR3 DNA reads TGCAGCACTTACGACAGGGATTCCTACGAGCAGTACTTC. Its translation: CSTYDRDSYEQYF.

The chain links TRBV11-3 to TRBJ2-7, with 7 bases fitting TRBD1. The junction had 6 bases not matched to a gene; V was cut back by 5 bases and J by 5 bases. Germline CDR1 and CDR2: SGHNT and YENEEA. This CDR3 is 13 amino acids long. CDR3 protein: CASSKGAAHEQYF. Here the CDR3 DNA reads TGTGCCAGCAGCAAGGGGGCTGCCCACGAGCAGTACTTC.

The chain has TRBV4-1 and TRBJ1-2, with TRBD1 matching over 7 bases. The CDR3 has 14 amino acids. CDR1 is MGHRA and CDR2 is YSYEKL in the germline V gene. The ends lost 1 base at V and 3 bases at J; junction bases unmatched: 2. The CDR3: CASSQVTGDYGYTF. For the CDR3, the DNA is TGCGCCAGCAGCCAAGTAACAGGGGACTATGGCTACACCTTC.

The genes are TRBV29-1 and TRBJ2-7; the D call may be TRBD1 or TRBD2 (6 bases each). Germline V gene sequence: CDR1 SQVTM, CDR2 ANQGSEA. This CDR3 spans 13 amino acids. Trimming pared 4 bases from V and 1 base from J, leaving 11 bases between. The CDR3 region is CSVAGALSYEQYF. CDR3 DNA: TGCAGCGTTGCGGGGGCATTGTCCTACGAGCAGTACTTC.

The chain employs TRBV9 and TRBJ1-1; D is unresolved. The CDR3 has 13 amino acids. The V gene lost 2 bases and the J gene lost 2 bases, with 7 bases spanning the gap. CDR1 is SGDLS and CDR2 is YYNGEE in the germline V gene. The CDR3 protein is CASSVARNTEAFF. CDR3 bases: TGTGCCAGCAGCGTTGCCAGAAACACTGAAGCTTTCTTT.

The J gene is TRBJ2-7, the V gene TRBV6-6, with D perhaps TRBD2 (5 bases). This CDR3 is built from 13 residues. The germline CDR1 and CDR2 sequences are MNHNY and SVGAGI (reference sequence). Trimming pared 4 bases from V and 1 base from J, leaving 8 bases between. CDR3 in amino acids: CASSFGGSYEQYF. The CDR3 DNA is TGTGCCAGCAGTTTTGGCGGGTCCTACGAGCAGTACTTC.

J is TRBJ2-7 and V is TRBV10-2; D is possibly TRBD1 (5 bases). V was pared by 6 bases and J by 2 bases, with 11 bases between. Germline CDR1 WSHSY, CDR2 SAAADI. The CDR3 consists of 13 residues. The DNA of the CDR3 is TGCGCCAGCAGCCCAGGGTCCCCCTACGAGCAGTACTTC. It translates to CASSPGSPYEQYF.

The chain carries TRBV6-5 and TRBJ2-7, with 7 positions matching TRBD2. Germline CDR1 MNHEY, CDR2 SVGAGI. Germline trimming cut 5 bases from V and 2 bases from J; bases unmatched to any gene: 3. The CDR3 is 13 amino acids. The CDR3, as DNA: TGTGCCAGCAGTGGGGGGGTCCCCTACGAGCAGTACTTC. Its translation is CASSGGVPYEQYF.

This clone was detected once. The chain links TRBV10-1 to TRBJ2-3; TRBD2 is a possible D gene (7 bases). CDR1 WNHNN and CDR2 SYGVQD come from the germline V gene (reference sequence). V gave up 0 bases and J gave up 3 bases, with 10 bases separating them. The CDR3 length is 15 residues. CDR3 sequence (DNA): TGCGCCAGCAGTGAGTCTGGGGGGGCTACAGATACGCAGTATTTT. It encodes CASSESGGATDTQYF.

The CDR3 sequence: CASSLGTGENTIYF. The CDR3 DNA follows: TGCGCCAGCAGCTTGGGGACAGGGGAAAACACCATATATTTT. The rearrangement uses TRBV5-1 and TRBJ1-3, with TRBD1 matching 9 bases. The V gene's germline CDR1 is SGHRS and CDR2 YFSETQ. There are 14 residues in the CDR3. The ends lost 0 bases at V and 6 bases at J; junction bases unmatched: 1.

This chain uses TRBV5-6 with TRBJ2-6; TRBD1 agrees at 9 bases. The CDR3 is 18 amino acids. The junction had 12 bases not matched to a gene; V was cut back by 4 bases and J by 4 bases. From germline, CDR1 is SGHDT and CDR2 YYEEEE. CDR3 amino acids: CASSPVTQGALGANVLTF. The DNA for the CDR3 is TGTGCCAGCAGCCCGGTTACACAGGGGGCGCTCGGGGCCAACGTCCTGACTTTC.

The chain is built from TRBV6-1 and TRBJ1-2; TRBD1 might be the D (6 bases). Trimming removed 1 base from V and 3 bases from J, with 12 bases in between. Germline values: CDR1 MNHNS, CDR2 SASEGT. The CDR3 runs 15 residues. The CDR3 region is CASSEERGKDYGYTF. The CDR3 DNA reads TGTGCCAGCAGTGAAGAAAGGGGGAAAGACTATGGCTACACCTTC.

The gene calls are TRBV5-5 and TRBJ1-5; D is unresolved. With 2 bases removed from V and 2 bases from J, the gap between germline ends came to 11 bases. From germline, CDR1 is SGHKS and CDR2 YYEKEE (reference sequence). The CDR3 totals 15 residues. The CDR3 sequence: CASSLVIAGNQPQHF. For the CDR3, the DNA is TGTGCCAGCAGCTTAGTCATCGCAGGCAATCAGCCCCAGCATTTT.

This clone was seen a single time. This chain links TRBV5-1 with TRBJ2-1, with TRBD2 identical over 12 bases. The junction had 5 bases not matched to a gene; V was cut back by 4 bases and J by 6 bases. In germline, CDR1 is SGHRS, CDR2 YFSETQ. The CDR3 has 15 residues. Here the CDR3 reads CASSPSSGRANEQFF. CDR3 nucleotides: TGCGCCAGCAGCCCGTCTAGCGGGAGGGCCAATGAGCAGTTCTTC.

The chain couples TRBV30 to TRBJ1-2, with unresolved D. Germline loops: CDR1 GTSNPN, CDR2 SVGIG (reference sequence). V gave up 2 bases and J gave up 4 bases, with 11 bases separating them. CDR3 size: 13 residues. The CDR3 sequence: CAWSMGVGYGYTF. In DNA form, the CDR3 reads TGTGCCTGGAGTATGGGAGTTGGCTATGGCTACACCTTC.

The chain is built from TRBV2 and TRBJ2-3; D unresolved. Germline V CDR1 and CDR2: SNHLY, FYNNEI. The CDR3 loop spans 14 amino acids. V was cut by 4 bases and J by 2 bases, with 10 bases left in between. The CDR3 protein is CASSGGADTDTQYF. The CDR3 DNA reads as TGTGCCAGCAGTGGGGGTGCCGACACAGATACGCAGTATTTT. The full variable domain, completed using reference TRBV2 and TRBJ2-3, is EPEVTQTPSHQVTQMGQEVILRCVPISNHLYFYWYRQILGQKVEFLVSFYNNEISEKSEIFDDQFSVERPDGSNFTLKIRSTKLEDSAMYFCASSGGADTDTQYFGPGTRLTVL.

The rearrangement uses TRBV5-1 and TRBJ2-2; the match to TRBD2 covers 14 bases. J lost 10 bases, V lost 4 bases, and 9 bases had no gene match. This CDR3 is 16 amino acids long. CDR1 is SGHRS, CDR2 YFSETQ, per germline. CDR3 loop: CASSPGTSGSQEELFF. CDR3 sequence (DNA): TGCGCCAGCAGCCCCGGGACTAGCGGGAGTCAAGAGGAGCTGTTTTTT.

This chain uses TRBV7-6 with TRBJ2-7, with TRBD2 as a possible D gene (5 bases). With 2 bases removed from V and 2 bases from J, the gap between germline ends came to 13 bases. The CDR3 is 15 amino acids. Germline-derived CDR1 and CDR2 are SGHVS and FNYEAQ. The CDR3 sequence is CASSLRVRATYEQYF. The CDR3 nucleotides are TGTGCCAGCAGCTTAAGGGTGAGGGCGACCTACGAGCAGTACTTC. The full variable domain, completed using reference TRBV7-6 and TRBJ2-7, is GAGVSQSPRYKVTKRGQDVALRCDPISGHVSLYWYRQALGQGPEFLTYFNYEAQQDKSGLPNDRFSAERPEGSISTLTIQRTEQRDSAMYRCASSLRVRATYEQYFGPGTRLTVT.

The genes are TRBV27 and TRBJ1-1; 7 positions agree with TRBD1. The CDR3 is made up of 14 amino acids. The V and J ends lost 5 bases and 3 bases, in that order; junction bases with no gene match: 6. Germline lookup yields CDR1 MNHEY and CDR2 SMNVEV (reference sequence). CDR3 coding DNA: TGTGCCAGCAGTCCGATTACAGGGGACACTGAAGCTTTCTTT. It is translated as CASSPITGDTEAFF.

This clone was observed once. This sequence joins TRBV11-2 and TRBJ2-4; D not resolved. Germline CDR1 is SGHAT and CDR2 is FQNNGV. The CDR3 has 18 amino acids. Trimming removed 1 base from V and 0 bases from J, with 16 bases in between. CDR3 DNA: TGTGCCAGCAGCTTAGGAATTCTGGGTTCCGTAGCCAAAAACATTCAGTACTTC. Translated, it gives CASSLGILGSVAKNIQYF.